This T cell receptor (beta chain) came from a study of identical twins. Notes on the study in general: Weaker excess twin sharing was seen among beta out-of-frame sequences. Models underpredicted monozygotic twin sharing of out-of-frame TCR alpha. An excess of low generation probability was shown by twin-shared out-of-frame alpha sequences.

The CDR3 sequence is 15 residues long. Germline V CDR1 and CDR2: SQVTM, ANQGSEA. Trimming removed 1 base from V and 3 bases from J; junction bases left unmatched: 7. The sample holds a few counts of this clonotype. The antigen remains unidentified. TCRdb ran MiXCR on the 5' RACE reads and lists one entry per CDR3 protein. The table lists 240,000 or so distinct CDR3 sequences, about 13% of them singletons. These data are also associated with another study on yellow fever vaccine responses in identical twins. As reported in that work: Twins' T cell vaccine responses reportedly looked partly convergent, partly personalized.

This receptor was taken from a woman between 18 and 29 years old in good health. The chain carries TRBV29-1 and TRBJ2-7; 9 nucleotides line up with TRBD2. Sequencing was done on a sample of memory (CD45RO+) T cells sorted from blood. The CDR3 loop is CSVEGFLAGLYEQYF. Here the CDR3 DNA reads TGCAGCGTTGAAGGGTTTCTAGCGGGACTCTACGAGCAGTACTTC.